One and the same sample provided the 24 T cell receptor beta chains below, sequenced in a study of blood T cell repertoires in COVID-19. Generated by immunoSEQ multiplex PCR, the TCRdb table keeps only in-frame clones and is missing some. The sample consists of fewer than 250,000 clones, approximately 91% of them appearing once. Input material: peripheral blood. These receptors were taken from a young man with COVID-19, enrolled during active disease.

This chain connects TRBV10-3 to TRBJ2-1, with unresolved D. This CDR3 region has 13 residues. V lost 10 bases to trimming and J lost 8 bases, with 18 bases between them. Germline values: CDR1 ENHRY, CDR2 SYGVKD. The CDR3: CATSSSIDHEQFF. The CDR3 nucleotides read TGTGCCACCTCCTCCTCTATAGATCATGAGCAGTTCTTC.

The chain carries TRBV6-4 and TRBJ2-3; 12 positions match TRBD1. V gave up 4 bases and J gave up 6 bases; unmatched junction bases: 5. This CDR3 comprises 15 residues. CDR1 and CDR2 from the germline V gene are MRHNA and SNTAGT. This CDR3 is CASSAHGTGGDTQYF. CDR3 bases: TGTGCCAGCAGTGCCCACGGGACAGGGGGCGATACGCAGTATTTT.

The chain carries TRBV28 and TRBJ1-1, with a tentative D call TRBD1 (6 bases). Germline CDR1 and CDR2: MDHEN and SYDVKM. This CDR3 spans 14 amino acids. V shed 8 bases and J shed 5 bases, with 18 bases lying between them. CDR3 DNA sequence: TGTGCCAGCGGGAGCCTCAGGGGAAAAACTGAAGCTTTCTTT. It specifies CASGSLRGKTEAFF.

The chain couples TRBV28 to TRBJ2-5; the D is unclear. CDR3 length: 12 amino acids. CDR1 and CDR2 from the germline V gene are MDHEN and SYDVKM. V was cut by 6 bases and J by 4 bases, with 9 bases left in between. Here the CDR3 DNA reads TGTGCCAGCAGCCCCTGGCTAGAGACCCAGTACTTC. This encodes CASSPWLETQYF.

The CDR3 spells CASSFGGPTVGYTF. CDR3 coding DNA: TGTGCCAGCAGCTTTGGAGGACCGACGGTAGGCTACACCTTC. The chain uses TRBV5-6 and TRBJ1-2; D remains ambiguous. The V and J ends lost 2 bases and 8 bases respectively, with 16 bases between them. CDR1 is SGHDT, CDR2 YYEEEE, per germline. CDR3 length: 14 amino acids. The entire variable domain, with the rest obtained from reference TRBV5-6 and TRBJ1-2, is as follows: DAGVTQSPTHLIKTRGQQVTLRCSPKSGHDTVSWYQQALGQGPQFIFQYYEEEERQRGNFPDRFSGHQFPNYSSELNVNALLLGDSALYLCASSFGGPTVGYTFGSGTRLTVV.

The rearrangement joins TRBV10-3 to TRBJ1-1; D perhaps matches TRBD1 (6 bases). Trimming took 0 bases from V and 1 from J, leaving 18 bases between them. Germline CDR1 reads ENHRY; CDR2 reads SYGVKD. This CDR3 spans 18 amino acids. The CDR3 nucleotides are TGTGCCATCAGTGAGTCGAAAGGGGGGGCCCAAAGGAACACTGAAGCTTTCTTT. Translation gives CAISESKGGAQRNTEAFF.

The gene calls are TRBV11-3 and TRBJ2-7; TRBD2 might be the D (6 bases). Between the trimmed V and J ends, which lost 5 bases and 0 bases, there was a span of 14 bases. The CDR3 sequence is 15 residues long. Germline CDR1 and CDR2: SGHNT and YENEEA. The CDR3 nucleotides are TGTGCCAGCAGCCGCTCGCGGGGCCGCTCCTACGAGCAGTACTTC. Protein: CASSRSRGRSYEQYF.

This chain links TRBV9 with TRBJ2-2; TRBD2 aligns across 9 bases. Germline loops: CDR1 SGDLS, CDR2 YYNGEE. The V and J ends lost 4 bases and 1 base, in that order; junction bases with no gene match: 8. The CDR3 runs 17 residues. The CDR3 reads CASSTKILAGNTGELFF. DNA of the CDR3: TGTGCCAGCAGCACAAAGATACTAGCGGGGAACACCGGGGAGCTGTTTTTT.

The V call is TRBV10-3, the J call TRBJ2-2, with a tentative D call TRBD2 (6 bases). This CDR3 contains 17 residues. V was shortened by 4 bases and J by 3 bases, with 18 bases between the two germline ends. Per germline, CDR1 ENHRY and CDR2 SYGVKD. This CDR3 is CAISGRDLWVDTGELFF. CDR3 in DNA: TGTGCCATCAGTGGCAGGGACTTATGGGTAGACACCGGGGAGCTGTTTTTT.

The chain has TRBV11-2 and TRBJ2-1; 9 bases agree with TRBD1. The germline gives CDR1 SGHAT, CDR2 FQNNGV. There are 17 residues in the CDR3. V shed 1 base and J 5 bases; nucleotides not matched to a gene: 9. The CDR3 loop is CASSLATGGIKHNEQFF. The CDR3 bases are TGTGCCAGCAGCTTAGCGACAGGGGGAATCAAGCACAATGAGCAGTTCTTC. The full variable domain, its missing parts supplied by reference TRBV11-2 and TRBJ2-1, is EAGVAQSPRYKIIEKRQSVAFWCNPISGHATLYWYQQILGQGPKLLIQFQNNGVVDDSQLPKDRFSAERLKGVDSTLKIQPAKLEDSAVYLCASSLATGGIKHNEQFFGPGTRLTVL.

The chain employs TRBV19 and TRBJ1-1; the D gene is possibly TRBD1 (6 bases). In germline, CDR1 is LNHDA, CDR2 SQIVND (reference sequence). The CDR3 covers 14 residues. V lost 6 bases to trimming and J lost 3 bases, with 14 bases between them. CDR3 amino acids: CASSASGGHTEAFF. CDR3 sequence (DNA): TGTGCCAGTAGCGCGTCGGGGGGCCACACTGAAGCTTTCTTT.

The table lists this clone with a count of one. J is TRBJ2-2 and V is TRBV11-2; TRBD2 matches 7 bases. Germline loops: CDR1 SGHAT, CDR2 FQNNGV. The CDR3 is 16 residues long. V lost 3 bases and J lost 0; bases outside the gene matches: 4. The CDR3 sequence: CASSFGLAANTGELFF. The CDR3 bases are TGTGCCAGCAGCTTTGGGCTAGCGGCGAACACCGGGGAGCTGTTTTTT.

This clone appeared a single time. The chain combines TRBV5-5 with TRBJ1-5; a possible D gene is TRBD1 (5 bases). Germline V gives CDR1 SGHKS, CDR2 YYEKEE (reference sequence). The length of the CDR3 is 13 residues. Trimming took off 2 bases at V and 7 bases at J, with 10 bases between the two ends. The CDR3 here is CASSFQGMQPQHF. DNA for the CDR3: TGTGCCAGCAGCTTCCAGGGTATGCAGCCCCAGCATTTT.

The CDR3 is CASGLVGGSYNEQFF. The CDR3 DNA follows: TGTGCTAGTGGTTTGGTCGGGGGGTCCTACAATGAGCAGTTCTTC. The chain couples TRBV12-5 to TRBJ2-1; 7 bases are a match to TRBD2. V dropped 0 bases and J dropped 1; count of bases not matched to a gene: 0. Looked up from germline, CDR1 is LGHNT and CDR2 is FRNRAP. The CDR3 is 15 residues long. The whole variable domain, filled in from reference TRBV12-5 and TRBJ2-1, reads DARVTQTPRHKVTEMGQEVTMRCQPILGHNTVFWYRQTMMQGLELLAYFRNRAPLDDSGMPKDRFSAEMPDATLATLKIQPSEPRDSAVYFCASGLVGGSYNEQFFGPGTRLTVL.

This sequence joins TRBV19 and TRBJ2-7, with D tentatively TRBD1 (5 bases). This CDR3 has 13 amino acids. Germline loops: CDR1 LNHDA, CDR2 SQIVND (reference sequence). The ends were cut back, 3 bases at V and 5 bases at J, with 11 bases in the middle. CDR3 in DNA: TGTGCCAGTAGTATCAGGGTTCCCCACGAGCAGTACTTC. This translates into CASSIRVPHEQYF.

The V and J genes are TRBV10-1 and TRBJ2-5, with no clear D. Trimming removed 8 bases from V and 3 bases from J, with 16 bases in between. The length of the CDR3 is 14 residues. Germline V gene data show CDR1 as WNHNN and CDR2 as SYGVQD (reference sequence). The CDR3 DNA is TGCGCCAGCCTACTCGTAGCACTAAAAGAGACCCAGTACTTC. Its translation is CASLLVALKETQYF.

This rearrangement joins TRBV28 to TRBJ2-7; 12 bases match TRBD1. The CDR3 is made up of 15 amino acids. Looked up from germline, CDR1 is MDHEN and CDR2 is SYDVKM. Trimming took 4 bases from V and 1 from J; bases not matched to a gene: 2. CDR3 sequence: CASSSGQGASYEQYF. CDR3 in DNA: TGTGCCAGCAGTTCGGGACAGGGGGCATCCTACGAGCAGTACTTC.

The CDR3 loop is CASSYLGSGTEAFF. CDR3 sequence (DNA): TGTGCCAGCAGTTACCTTGGGTCAGGCACTGAAGCTTTCTTT. The V and J genes are TRBV6-5 and TRBJ1-1; D gene ambiguous. Trimming pared 2 bases from V and 4 bases from J, leaving 11 bases between. The length of the CDR3 is 14 residues. Per the germline V gene, CDR1 is MNHEY and CDR2 is SVGAGI.

The genes are TRBV2 and TRBJ1-5; possibly TRBD1 for D (5 bases). Trimming shortened V by 7 bases and J by 7 bases, and 20 bases separated the two germline ends. The CDR3 has 15 amino acids. From germline, CDR1 is SNHLY and CDR2 FYNNEI. In DNA form, the CDR3 reads TGTGCCAGCAACTGGGACGGGGGGTCAGGGCAGCCCCAGCATTTT. As protein: CASNWDGGSGQPQHF.

The genes are TRBV2 and TRBJ1-2; tentative D call: TRBD1 (5 bases). The CDR3 runs 12 residues. Trimming cost V 4 bases and J 4 bases, with 7 bases left between them. Germline lookup yields CDR1 SNHLY and CDR2 FYNNEI. In DNA form, the CDR3 reads TGTGCCAGCAGTGTGCAGGGCTATGGCTACACCTTC. Protein: CASSVQGYGYTF.

The chain combines TRBV13 with TRBJ1-2; 7 nucleotides line up with TRBD1. Germline CDR1 is PRHDT and CDR2 is FYEKMQ (reference sequence). V lost 5 bases and J lost 6; bases outside the gene matches: 3. The length of the CDR3 is 12 residues. The CDR3 sequence is CASSRTGNGYTF. CDR3 sequence (DNA): TGTGCCAGCAGCCGGACAGGAAATGGCTACACCTTC.

This chain connects TRBV27 to TRBJ1-1; D is possibly TRBD1 (6 bases). The CDR3 loop spans 13 amino acids. Germline values: CDR1 MNHEY, CDR2 SMNVEV (reference sequence). The V end was cut by 4 bases, the J end by 1 base, with 7 bases between. The CDR3 nucleotides are TGTGCCAGCAGTTCACAGGGGAACACTGAAGCTTTCTTT. It specifies CASSSQGNTEAFF.

V is TRBV6-6 and J is TRBJ1-3; 7 bases match TRBD1. CDR1 MNHNY and CDR2 SVGAGI come from the germline V gene (reference sequence). V shed 5 bases, J shed 0 bases, and the junction held 4 bases outside the gene matches. The CDR3 length is 15 residues. CDR3 nucleotides: TGTGCCAGCAGTCTCGACAGGGCCTCTGGAAACACCATATATTTT. As protein: CASSLDRASGNTIYF.

The chain carries TRBV28 and TRBJ1-2; D is perhaps TRBD1 (5 bases). CDR1 and CDR2 (germline): MDHEN, SYDVKM. The CDR3 sequence is 15 residues long. The V and J ends lost 3 bases and 4 bases respectively, with 15 bases between them. The CDR3 loop reads CASSLGQAPTYGYTF. CDR3 coding DNA: TGTGCCAGCAGTTTGGGGCAGGCTCCTACCTATGGCTACACCTTC.